This T cell receptor beta chain emerged from a study of blood T cells in healthy people across ages. Study at large: About one barcoded beta molecule per two T cells was captured by template switching.

In germline, CDR1 is SGHRS, CDR2 YFSETQ. The CDR3 contains 16 residues. The V and J ends lost 3 bases and 8 bases, in that order; junction bases with no gene match: 13. A second PCR of 7 to 11 cycles used a sample-barcoded 5' primer and a J-beta primer mix. Using its own MiXCR run on the 5' RACE reads, TCRdb lists one record per CDR3 protein. This table holds roughly 930,000 distinct CDR3 sequences, about 48% found once. There were healthy Caucasian individuals from Russia, aged about 6 to 90, serving as donors. Sample: blood. This chain connects TRBV5-1 to TRBJ2-1; 8 bases fit TRBD1. The sequence was obtained from a young man in good health. CDR3 nucleotide sequence: TGCGCCAGCAGCTCCTCCGGACAGGGTCGGTTTGATGAGCAGTTCTTC. Its protein product is CASSSSGQGRFDEQFF.